The clone carrying this TCR beta chain was counted between two and nine times. Clones were sequenced by immunoSEQ multiplex PCR, and TCRdb holds only the in-frame ones, with some missing. The sample shows 90,000 to 140,000 clones, around 82% of them seen only once. The data derive from a study of control samples from healthy donors and cancer patients. Germline V gene data show CDR1 as MNHEY and CDR2 as SMNVEV (reference sequence). Trimming shortened V by 5 bases and J by 4 bases, and 11 bases separated the two germline ends. CDR3 size: 13 residues. This TCR came from a woman aged 45-59 years in good health. The chain links TRBV27 to TRBJ1-2, with D possibly matching TRBD1 (6 bases). Sequencing input: blood. The CDR3 spells CASSLGGFYGYTF. The CDR3, as DNA: TGTGCCAGCAGTCTAGGGGGGTTCTATGGCTACACCTTC.